This entry lists 17 T cell receptor beta chains sequenced from one sample in a study of liver allograft versus peripheral blood T cells. About the study: The authors compared T cell receptor repertoires in transplanted livers with recipients' peripheral blood repertoires.

Via MiXCR, TCRdb re-called the reads, giving one row per CDR3 protein. The table shows 2,500 to 3,500 distinct CDR3 sequences, with just over 14% occurring only once. These receptor sequences come from a human patient who had a liver transplant. The T cells may come from the graft donor.

This clonotype is medium-sized in the sample. The genes are TRBV27 and TRBJ1-3; 9 positions match TRBD1. After removal of 6 bases from V and 7 bases from J, the junction contained 10 bases not matched to a gene. This CDR3 region has 15 residues. Germline V CDR1 and CDR2: MNHEY, SMNVEV (reference sequence). The CDR3 bases are TGTGCCAGCAGGTCTATCGGGACAGGGCGGAACACCATATATTTT. This translates into CASRSIGTGRNTIYF.

Ten or more counts support this clonotype. The V and J genes are TRBV6-5 and TRBJ1-5; 7 bases align to TRBD1. V was pared by 6 bases and J by 7 bases, with 6 bases of the junction left unmatched. The germline CDR1 and CDR2 sequences are MNHEY and SVGAGI. The CDR3 is 13 amino acids. The CDR3 protein is CASRRTGDQPQHF. CDR3 in DNA: TGTGCCAGCAGACGTACAGGGGACCAGCCCCAGCATTTT.

In this sample, this clonotype turned up a few times. CDR3 residues: CSARPSGGEKLFF. The CDR3 DNA reads TGCAGTGCTAGACCCTCGGGGGGAGAAAAACTGTTTTTT. This rearrangement joins TRBV20-1 to TRBJ1-4, with D perhaps matching TRBD1 (5 bases). Per germline, CDR1 DFQATT and CDR2 SNEGSKA (reference sequence). The length of the CDR3 is 13 residues. The V and J ends lost 2 bases and 8 bases respectively, with 12 bases between them.

By its share, this clonotype is large (0.1 to 1%). The CDR3 here is CASSPGAGSTEAFF. The DNA of the CDR3 is TGTGCCAGCTCACCAGGGGCGGGGAGCACTGAAGCTTTCTTT. V and J are TRBV18 and TRBJ1-1; tentative D call: TRBD1 (5 bases). The CDR3 totals 14 residues. V lost 2 bases, J lost 4 bases, and 11 bases lay in between. Germline CDR1 reads KGHSH; CDR2 reads LQKENI.

This clonotype was detected many times. The chain carries TRBV15 and TRBJ2-7; the D call may be TRBD1 or TRBD2 (5 bases each). V was clipped by 1 base and J by 2 bases, with 21 bases between them. Germline V lookup: CDR1 LNHNV, CDR2 YYDKDF (reference sequence). CDR3 length equals 18 residues. The CDR3 spells CATSRVPTGPKPTYEQYF. Written as DNA, the CDR3 is TGTGCCACCAGCAGAGTCCCTACGGGACCGAAACCAACCTACGAGCAGTACTTC.

This clonotype ranks as medium-sized. V and J are TRBV7-9 and TRBJ1-1; 7 bases line up with TRBD1. This CDR3 spans 15 amino acids. Germline V gene sequence: CDR1 SEHNR, CDR2 FQNEAQ (reference sequence). V was pared by 1 base and J by 3 bases, with 5 bases of the junction left unmatched. The CDR3 here is CASSLVPGGDTEAFF. In DNA, the CDR3 is TGTGCCAGCAGCTTAGTACCAGGGGGGGACACTGAAGCTTTCTTT.

This clonotype showed up many times. The J gene is TRBJ1-5, the V gene TRBV10-2; D ambiguous. V dropped 4 bases and J dropped 7 bases, with 11 bases sitting between them. CDR1 and CDR2 from the germline V gene are WSHSY and SAAADI. This CDR3 has 13 residues. The CDR3 sequence is CASSGWVWQPQHF. CDR3 DNA sequence: TGCGCCAGCAGTGGCTGGGTTTGGCAGCCCCAGCATTTT.

This clonotype was seen a few times. The chain recombines TRBV30 with TRBJ2-7; either TRBD1 or TRBD2 may fit D (5 bases each). The V and J ends lost 5 bases and 3 bases respectively, with 14 bases between them. Germline CDR1 GTSNPN, CDR2 SVGIG (reference sequence). The CDR3 extends over 13 amino acids. The CDR3 DNA reads as TGTGCCTGGGCTCGAGGGGCACTCTACGAGCAGTACTTC. Its protein product is CAWARGALYEQYF.

This clonotype was recorded many times. The chain recombines TRBV11-2 with TRBJ2-7; D may correspond to TRBD1 or TRBD2 (5 bases each). Germline assignment: CDR1 SGHAT and CDR2 FQNNGV. CDR3 size: 14 residues. The V gene lost 5 bases and the J gene lost 2 bases, with 13 bases spanning the gap. The CDR3, as DNA: TGTGCCAGCAGCGATGGGACGGAAGCCTACGAGCAGTACTTC. It specifies CASSDGTEAYEQYF.

This clonotype has at least ten counts. The gene calls are TRBV24-1 and TRBJ2-7, with D perhaps assigned TRBD1 or TRBD2 (6 bases each). Deletions cut 5 bases from V and 4 bases from J, with 14 bases between. Germline V lookup: CDR1 KGHDR, CDR2 SFDVKD. This CDR3 contains 14 residues. CDR3 nucleotide sequence: TGTGCCACCAGTGGTACAGGGACTGTATACGAGCAGTACTTC. Its translation is CATSGTGTVYEQYF.

This clonotype was observed a few times. The chain links TRBV27 to TRBJ1-6, with TRBD1 as a possible D gene (5 bases). The CDR3 has 11 amino acids. The germline V gene encodes CDR1 MNHEY and CDR2 SMNVEV (reference sequence). Trimming took 6 bases from V and 14 from J, leaving 11 bases between them. CDR3 amino acids: CASRSQGALHF. As DNA, the CDR3 is TGTGCCAGCAGGTCCCAGGGAGCCCTCCACTTT.

This clonotype is judged medium-sized (0.01 to 0.1%). V is TRBV11-1 and J is TRBJ1-1; the D is unclear. Between the trimmed V and J ends, which lost 1 base and 6 bases, there was a span of 15 bases. CDR1 is SGHAT, CDR2 FQDESV, per germline (reference sequence). The CDR3 spans 15 residues. CDR3 bases: TGTGCCAGCAGCTTAGAGCGGCGGCGGTCGGCTGAAGCTTTCTTT. Its protein is CASSLERRRSAEAFF.

By sample share, this clonotype is medium-sized (0.01 to 0.1%). The rearrangement joins TRBV18 to TRBJ1-1; unclear D gene. The V end lost 0 bases, the J end lost 1 base, and 6 bases lay between the germline ends. The CDR3 contains 14 residues. Per the germline V gene, CDR1 is KGHSH and CDR2 is LQKENI. CDR3 protein: CASSPPRANTEAFF. The CDR3 nucleotides read TGTGCCAGCTCACCACCTCGGGCGAACACTGAAGCTTTCTTT.

By share, this clonotype ranks as medium-sized (0.01 to 0.1%). The chain joins TRBV7-9 to TRBJ2-2; D is unclear. V was trimmed by 2 bases and J by 1 base, leaving 2 bases between them. The CDR3 totals 13 residues. Germline CDR1 SEHNR, CDR2 FQNEAQ (reference sequence). In nucleotides, the CDR3 is TGTGCCAGCAGCTTACTGAACACCGGGGAGCTGTTTTTT. Translating it yields CASSLLNTGELFF.

This clonotype was found a few times. V is TRBV6-5 and J is TRBJ2-7; 14 bases align to TRBD2. This CDR3 is 16 amino acids long. CDR1 is MNHEY, CDR2 SVGAGI, per germline. Trimming cost V 2 bases and J 4 bases; bases outside gene matches: 4. CDR3 loop: CASSYPRTSGRYEQYF. CDR3 bases: TGTGCCAGCAGTTACCCTCGGACTAGCGGGAGGTACGAGCAGTACTTC.

The genes are TRBV13 and TRBJ1-1, with TRBD1 matching 7 bases. With 0 bases clipped from V and 0 bases from J, the junction kept 4 bases outside the gene matches. The length of the CDR3 is 16 residues. The germline CDR1 and CDR2 sequences are PRHDT and FYEKMQ (reference sequence). CDR3 residues: CASSLGPGTVNTEAFF. The CDR3 region has the DNA TGTGCCAGCAGCTTAGGCCCGGGGACAGTGAACACTGAAGCTTTCTTT.

This clonotype is classed as medium-sized. V usage is TRBV6-5 and J usage is TRBJ1-3; D gene ambiguous. Germline V gene data show CDR1 as MNHEY and CDR2 as SVGAGI. This CDR3 is 15 amino acids long. V lost 8 bases and J lost 0, with 14 bases in between. The CDR3 loop reads CASRRARSSGNTIYF. The CDR3 region has the DNA TGTGCCAGCCGAAGGGCTCGCTCCTCTGGAAACACCATATATTTT.